Each of the 29 T cell receptor beta chains below was sequenced from the same sample in a study of CD4 T cells in relation to SARS-CoV-2 and coronaviruses. These receptors are not linked to any known antigen. Sequencing was performed with immunoSEQ multiplex PCR; in TCRdb, only in-frame clones are kept and a portion is missing. The sample shows 20,000 to 25,000 clones, under 80% of them seen only once. CD4+ T cells from unexposed donors were obtained before the COVID-19 pandemic (2011-2018). The cells were cultured for about ten days before CD4+ T cells were isolated. Material: CD4+ T cells from PBMCs, cultured in vitro. The receptors shown here come from a human donor in good health.

CDR3 residues: CASSSGQDTEAFF. The CDR3 bases are TGTGCCAGCAGCTCTGGACAGGACACTGAAGCTTTCTTT. The genes are TRBV7-3 and TRBJ1-1; 7 bases are a match to TRBD1. Germline values: CDR1 SGHTA, CDR2 FQGTGA. With 4 bases clipped from V and 3 bases from J, the junction kept 2 bases outside the gene matches. The CDR3 consists of 13 residues.

The gene calls are TRBV9 and TRBJ2-2, with a possible D match to TRBD1 (5 bases). The germline V and J ends were trimmed by 4 bases and 5 bases, with 9 bases remaining between them. This CDR3 region has 13 residues. Germline V CDR1 and CDR2: SGDLS, YYNGEE. The CDR3 coding sequence is TGTGCCAGCAGCATCTGGACAACCGGGGAGCTGTTTTTT. This sequence encodes CASSIWTTGELFF.

The J gene is TRBJ2-5, the V gene TRBV9, with D maybe TRBD2 (7 bases). V was shortened by 1 base and J by 5 bases, with 15 bases between the two germline ends. Per germline, CDR1 SGDLS and CDR2 YYNGEE. This CDR3 region has 15 residues. The CDR3 DNA sequence: TGTGCCAGCAGCGTAAATGCAGGGGACTACGAGACCCAGTACTTC. As protein: CASSVNAGDYETQYF.

This clone was detected only a few times. This sequence joins TRBV30 and TRBJ2-7; D perhaps matches TRBD1 (6 bases). The V and J ends lost 4 bases and 3 bases respectively, with 19 bases between them. Germline V CDR1 and CDR2: GTSNPN, SVGIG (reference sequence). The CDR3 runs to 15 residues. In nucleotides, the CDR3 is TGTGCCTGGACCGGGACAAAAGATAAATACTACGAGCAGTACTTC. This codes for CAWTGTKDKYYEQYF.

J is TRBJ2-3 and V is TRBV3-1 (or the pseudogene TRBV3-2); the D gene is possibly TRBD2 (5 bases). CDR3 length: 18 residues. CDR1 and CDR2 (germline): LGHDT, YNNKEL (reference sequence). The ends were cut back, 0 bases at V and 0 bases at J, with 16 bases in the middle. Here the CDR3 DNA reads TGTGCCAGCAGCCAAGATCTCCGGTTTGGCGGGAGCACAGATACGCAGTATTTT. This translates into CASSQDLRFGGSTDTQYF.

The V and J genes are TRBV28 and TRBJ1-6; D is possibly TRBD1 (5 bases). Trimming stripped 2 bases from V and 4 bases from J, with 9 bases between. Germline CDR1 reads MDHEN; CDR2 reads SYDVKM. The CDR3 is made up of 15 amino acids. CDR3 loop: CASSLTGSYNSPLHF. The CDR3 bases are TGTGCCAGCAGTTTAACAGGTTCATATAATTCACCCCTCCACTTT.

The V gene is TRBV3-1 (or the pseudogene TRBV3-2), the J gene TRBJ2-2; D gene uncertain. V was trimmed by 4 bases and J by 6 bases, leaving 6 bases between them. Germline loops: CDR1 LGHDT, CDR2 YNNKEL (reference sequence). The CDR3 is 12 residues long. DNA of the CDR3: TGTGCCAGCAGCCTTTCCGCCGGGGAGCTGTTTTTT. Protein sequence: CASSLSAGELFF.

This rearrangement joins TRBV4-1 to TRBJ2-5; TRBD2 agrees at 9 bases. Germline assignment: CDR1 MGHRA and CDR2 YSYEKL. The CDR3 sequence is 14 residues long. V lost 1 base to trimming and J lost 3 bases; unmatched junction nucleotides: 0. The CDR3 nucleotides are TGCGCCAGCAGCCAAGGGACTAGCGAAGAGACCCAGTACTTC. It codes for CASSQGTSEETQYF.

V is TRBV20-1 and J is TRBJ2-5; the D gene is possibly TRBD1 (6 bases). Deletions cut 5 bases from V and 3 bases from J, with 7 bases between. Germline-derived CDR1 and CDR2 are DFQATT and SNEGSKA (reference sequence). This CDR3 contains 11 residues. This CDR3 reads CSAYREETQYF. Written as DNA, the CDR3 is TGCAGTGCTTACAGGGAAGAGACCCAGTACTTC.

The V call is TRBV12-3 or TRBV12-4, the J call TRBJ1-5; D may be TRBD1 (5 bases). This CDR3 has 13 residues. V lost 3 bases, J lost 9 bases, and 12 bases lay in between. The CDR3 protein is CASSFPGFGPQHF. The CDR3, as DNA: TGTGCCAGCAGTTTCCCAGGGTTTGGGCCCCAGCATTTT.

This chain connects TRBV6-5 to TRBJ1-1; TRBD1 is a possible D gene (6 bases). The CDR3 loop spans 16 amino acids. The germline V and J ends were trimmed by 2 bases and 0 bases, with 13 bases remaining between them. Germline-derived CDR1 and CDR2 are MNHEY and SVGAGI. Written as DNA, the CDR3 is TGTGCCAGCAGTTACCTCGGGGGGGCCATGAACACTGAAGCTTTCTTT. This codes for CASSYLGGAMNTEAFF.

DNA of the CDR3: TGTGCCAGTACTCCCGACACCGGGGAGCTGTTTTTT. This gives the protein CASTPDTGELFF. The rearrangement uses TRBV19 and TRBJ2-2; D not resolved. The CDR3 length is 12 residues. Germline lookup yields CDR1 LNHDA and CDR2 SQIVND (reference sequence). V shed 7 bases and J shed 3 bases, with 6 bases lying between them. Drawing the rest from reference TRBV19 and TRBJ2-2, the complete variable domain is DGGITQSPKYLFRKEGQNVTLSCEQNLNHDAMYWYRQDPGQGLRLIYYSQIVNDFQKGDIAEGYSVSREKKESFPLTVTSAQKNPTAFYLCASTPDTGELFFGEGSRLTVL.

This clone was picked up one time. This rearrangement joins TRBV30 to TRBJ2-7; 9 positions agree with TRBD2. The trim removed 3 bases at V and 4 bases at J, leaving 16 bases unmatched. Germline V CDR1 and CDR2: GTSNPN, SVGIG (reference sequence). This CDR3 has 17 residues. Written as DNA, the CDR3 is TGTGCCTGGAGAAAGACAAGCGGCGGGGGGGCTCTTTACGAGCAGTACTTC. Protein sequence: CAWRKTSGGGALYEQYF. Looking up the rest from reference TRBV30 and TRBJ2-7 gives the full variable domain: SQTIHQWPATLVQPVGSPLSLECTVEGTSNPNLYWYRQAAGRGLQLLFYSVGIGQISSEVPQNLSASRPQDRQFILSSKKLLLSDSGFYLCAWRKTSGGGALYEQYFGPGTRLTVT.

The gene calls are TRBV3-1 (or the pseudogene TRBV3-2) and TRBJ2-7, with TRBD1 matching over 10 bases. V gave up 8 bases and J gave up 8 bases; unmatched junction bases: 6. Germline V CDR1 and CDR2: LGHDT, YNNKEL (reference sequence). This CDR3 contains 12 residues. The DNA for the CDR3 is TGTGCCAGCGGGGACAGGGGTTCGCAGCAGTACTTC. Its protein product is CASGDRGSQQYF.

The chain has TRBV27 and TRBJ2-7, with TRBD1 matching 7 bases. The junction had 6 bases not matched to a gene; V was cut back by 6 bases and J by 10 bases. Germline V gene lookup returns CDR1 MNHEY and CDR2 SMNVEV (reference sequence). The CDR3 extends over 11 amino acids. CDR3 DNA: TGTGCCAGCAGACTAAGACAGGGACAGTACTTC. Translation gives CASRLRQGQYF.

The V call is TRBV25-1, the J call TRBJ2-5; D not certain. Germline CDR1 MGHDK, CDR2 SYGVNS. The CDR3 sequence is 14 residues long. V was trimmed by 3 bases and J by 5 bases, leaving 13 bases between them. The CDR3 DNA sequence: TGTGCCAGCAGTGATAGAGTTTTAGGCGAGACCCAGTACTTC. Translated: CASSDRVLGETQYF.

The table lists this clone with a count of one. V usage is TRBV28 and J usage is TRBJ1-2; TRBD1 agrees at 7 bases. This CDR3 has 14 amino acids. In germline, CDR1 is MDHEN, CDR2 SYDVKM. Germline trimming cut 7 bases from V and 8 bases from J; bases unmatched to any gene: 13. For the CDR3, the DNA is TGTGCCAGCATCCGCGGGAGGGGGCTGGAGGGCTACACCTTC. Translated, it gives CASIRGRGLEGYTF.

This sequence joins TRBV5-1 and TRBJ2-2; the match to TRBD2 covers 7 bases. The V and J ends lost 0 bases and 6 bases, in that order; junction bases with no gene match: 11. The CDR3 contains 17 residues. Germline CDR1 is SGHRS and CDR2 is YFSETQ. CDR3 protein: CASSLGPGTNGAGELFF. The CDR3 DNA follows: TGCGCCAGCAGCTTGGGCCCCGGGACTAACGGGGCCGGGGAGCTGTTTTTT.

This chain links TRBV6-1 with TRBJ1-5; 9 positions agree with TRBD1. The V gene end was trimmed by 0 bases and the J gene end by 9 bases; junction bases not matched to a gene: 6. CDR1 is MNHNS, CDR2 SASEGT, per germline. The CDR3 is 15 residues long. The DNA for the CDR3 is TGTGCCAGCAGTGAAGCGGGACAGGGACCTTGGCCCCAGCATTTT. This translates into CASSEAGQGPWPQHF.

The CDR3 spells CASSPTTGEGGYEQYF. The CDR3, as DNA: TGCGCCAGCAGCCCAACAACCGGGGAGGGCGGTTACGAGCAGTACTTC. The V gene is TRBV5-1, the J gene TRBJ2-7; 7 nucleotides agree with TRBD2. Germline CDR1 and CDR2: SGHRS and YFSETQ. The CDR3 runs 16 residues. Trimming removed 4 bases from V and 4 bases from J; junction bases left unmatched: 14.

V and J are TRBV27 and TRBJ2-1; either TRBD1 or TRBD2 may supply D (5 bases each). Trimming pared 3 bases from V and 3 bases from J, leaving 9 bases between. In germline, CDR1 is MNHEY, CDR2 SMNVEV (reference sequence). This CDR3 contains 14 residues. DNA for the CDR3: TGTGCCAGCAGTTTGAGGGGACGCTACAATGAGCAGTTCTTC. Translated: CASSLRGRYNEQFF.

CDR3 loop: CASTGDRQETQYF. In DNA, the CDR3 is TGTGCCAGCACGGGAGACCGTCAAGAGACCCAGTACTTC. The V gene is TRBV28, the J gene TRBJ2-5, with D possibly TRBD2 on 6 matching bases. CDR3 length: 13 residues. V gave up 7 bases and J gave up 2 bases, with 11 bases separating them. Per germline, CDR1 MDHEN and CDR2 SYDVKM.

The rearrangement joins TRBV5-5 to TRBJ2-4; no clear D gene. Germline V gives CDR1 SGHKS, CDR2 YYEKEE (reference sequence). The V gene lost 0 bases and the J gene lost 7 bases, with 11 bases spanning the gap. CDR3 length: 14 amino acids. This chain's CDR3 is CASSLDTNENIQYF. CDR3 sequence (DNA): TGTGCCAGCAGCTTGGATACGAATGAGAACATTCAGTACTTC.

This clone was seen a few times. The rearrangement links TRBV4-1 to TRBJ2-2; TRBD1 aligns across 9 bases. Germline values: CDR1 MGHRA, CDR2 YSYEKL. V shed 4 bases, J shed 6 bases, and the junction held 6 bases outside the gene matches. This CDR3 is 15 amino acids long. The CDR3 reads CASSLAGQGAGELFF. CDR3 sequence (DNA): TGCGCCAGCAGCCTCGCGGGACAGGGTGCCGGGGAGCTGTTTTTT.

This clone has only a few counts. V is TRBV3-1 (or the pseudogene TRBV3-2) and J is TRBJ1-4, with 9 bases matching TRBD1. CDR3 length equals 14 residues. Looked up from germline, CDR1 is LGHDT and CDR2 is YNNKEL (reference sequence). The J segment lost 7 bases and the V segment lost 5 bases, leaving 5 bases of the junction unmatched. DNA of the CDR3: TGTGCCAGCAGCGAACAGGGGGCCGGTGAAAAACTGTTTTTT. This encodes CASSEQGAGEKLFF.

CDR3: CASSYGGTTQETQYF. The CDR3 region has the DNA TGTGCCAGCAGTTACGGAGGGACGACCCAAGAGACCCAGTACTTC. The J gene is TRBJ2-5, the V gene TRBV6-6; D possibly corresponds to TRBD2 (6 bases). With 2 bases removed from V and 1 base from J, the gap between germline ends came to 11 bases. The CDR3 length is 15 residues. The germline V gene encodes CDR1 MNHNY and CDR2 SVGAGI (reference sequence).

The chain recombines TRBV28 with TRBJ1-2, with TRBD1 matching 8 bases. Germline trimming cut 3 bases from V and 3 bases from J; bases unmatched to any gene: 9. The CDR3 length is 16 residues. Germline CDR1 is MDHEN and CDR2 is SYDVKM. The CDR3 region is CASSFLPGTGHYGYTF. For the CDR3, the DNA is TGTGCCAGCAGTTTCCTTCCCGGGACAGGCCACTATGGCTACACCTTC.

The chain has TRBV29-1 and TRBJ1-1; maybe TRBD1 (5 bases). V was cut by 3 bases and J by 7 bases, with 12 bases left in between. In germline, CDR1 is SQVTM, CDR2 ANQGSEA. The CDR3 is 12 residues long. CDR3 sequence reads: CSVEGTELEAFF. The CDR3 DNA is TGCAGCGTTGAGGGGACGGAACTTGAAGCTTTCTTT.

The CDR3 sequence is CASTKTGGANSYNEQFF. The CDR3 bases are TGTGCCAGTACCAAAACAGGGGGCGCTAATTCCTACAATGAGCAGTTCTTC. V and J are TRBV19 and TRBJ2-1, with 9 bases identical to TRBD1. J was trimmed by 1 base and V by 7 bases; bases with no gene match: 11. The CDR3 is made up of 17 amino acids. Germline-derived CDR1 and CDR2 are LNHDA and SQIVND (reference sequence).